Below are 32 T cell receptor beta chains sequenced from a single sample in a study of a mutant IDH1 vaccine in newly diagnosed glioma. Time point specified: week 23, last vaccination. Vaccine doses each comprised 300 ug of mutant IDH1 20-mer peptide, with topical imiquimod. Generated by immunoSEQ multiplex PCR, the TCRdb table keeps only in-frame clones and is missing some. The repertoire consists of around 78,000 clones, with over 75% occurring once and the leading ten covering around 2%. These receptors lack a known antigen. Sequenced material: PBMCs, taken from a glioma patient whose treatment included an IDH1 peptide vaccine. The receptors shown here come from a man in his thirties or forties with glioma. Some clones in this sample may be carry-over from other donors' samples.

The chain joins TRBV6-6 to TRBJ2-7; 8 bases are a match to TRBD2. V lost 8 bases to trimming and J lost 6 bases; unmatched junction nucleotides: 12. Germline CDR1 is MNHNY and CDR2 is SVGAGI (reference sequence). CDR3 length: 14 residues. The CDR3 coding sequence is TGTGCCAGCCCACAAGCGGGGGTGAAGCGCGAGCAGTACTTC. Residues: CASPQAGVKREQYF.

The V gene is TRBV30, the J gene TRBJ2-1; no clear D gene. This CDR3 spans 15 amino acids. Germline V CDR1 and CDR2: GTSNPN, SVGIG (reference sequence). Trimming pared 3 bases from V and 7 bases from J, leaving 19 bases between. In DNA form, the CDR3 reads TGTGCCTGGAGGATTGGGCTAGGAGTACAAAATGAGCAGTTCTTC. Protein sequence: CAWRIGLGVQNEQFF.

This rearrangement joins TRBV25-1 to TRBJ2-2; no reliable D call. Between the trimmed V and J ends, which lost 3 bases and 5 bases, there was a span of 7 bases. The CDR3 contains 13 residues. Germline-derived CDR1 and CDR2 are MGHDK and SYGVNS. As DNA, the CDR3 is TGTGCCAGCAGTGACCCGATAACCGGGGAGCTGTTTTTT. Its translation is CASSDPITGELFF. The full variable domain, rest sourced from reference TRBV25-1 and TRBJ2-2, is EADIYQTPRYLVIGTGKKITLECSQTMGHDKMYWYQQDPGMELHLIHYSYGVNSTEKGDLSSESTVSRIRTEHFPLTLESARPSHTSQYLCASSDPITGELFFGEGSRLTVL.

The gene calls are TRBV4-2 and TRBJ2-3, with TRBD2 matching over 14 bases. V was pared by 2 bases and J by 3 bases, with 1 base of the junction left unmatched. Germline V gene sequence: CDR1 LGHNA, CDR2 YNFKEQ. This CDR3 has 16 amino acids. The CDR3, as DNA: TGTGCCAGCAGCCAACGACTAGCGGGGGGGACAGATACGCAGTATTTT. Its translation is CASSQRLAGGTDTQYF.

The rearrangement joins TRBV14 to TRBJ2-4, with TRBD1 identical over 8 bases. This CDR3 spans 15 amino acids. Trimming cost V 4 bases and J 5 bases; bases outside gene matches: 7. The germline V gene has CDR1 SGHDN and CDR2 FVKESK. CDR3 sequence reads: CASSPLTGAENIQYF. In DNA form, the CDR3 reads TGTGCCAGCAGCCCCCTGACAGGGGCCGAAAACATTCAGTACTTC.

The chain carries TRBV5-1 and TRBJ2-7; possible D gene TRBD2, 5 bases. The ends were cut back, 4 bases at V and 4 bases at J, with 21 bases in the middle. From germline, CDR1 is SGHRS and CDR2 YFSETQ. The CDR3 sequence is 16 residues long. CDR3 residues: CASSQIGGLLVYEQYF. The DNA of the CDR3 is TGCGCCAGCAGCCAAATCGGAGGTCTTCTGGTTTACGAGCAGTACTTC.

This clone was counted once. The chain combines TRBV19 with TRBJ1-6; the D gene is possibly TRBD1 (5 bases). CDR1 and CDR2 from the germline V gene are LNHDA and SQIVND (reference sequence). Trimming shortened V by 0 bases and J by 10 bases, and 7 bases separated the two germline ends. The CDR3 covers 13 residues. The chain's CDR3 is CASSIDQGSPLHF. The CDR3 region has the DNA TGTGCCAGTAGTATAGATCAGGGCTCACCCCTCCACTTT. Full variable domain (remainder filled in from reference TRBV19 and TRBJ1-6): DGGITQSPKYLFRKEGQNVTLSCEQNLNHDAMYWYRQDPGQGLRLIYYSQIVNDFQKGDIAEGYSVSREKKESFPLTVTSAQKNPTAFYLCASSIDQGSPLHFGNGTRLTVT.

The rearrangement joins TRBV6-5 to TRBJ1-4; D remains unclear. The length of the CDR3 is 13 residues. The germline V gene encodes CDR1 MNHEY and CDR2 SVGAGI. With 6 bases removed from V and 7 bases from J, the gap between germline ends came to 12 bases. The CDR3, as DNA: TGTGCCAGCAGCCGGACCATGGGTGAAAAACTGTTTTTT. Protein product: CASSRTMGEKLFF.

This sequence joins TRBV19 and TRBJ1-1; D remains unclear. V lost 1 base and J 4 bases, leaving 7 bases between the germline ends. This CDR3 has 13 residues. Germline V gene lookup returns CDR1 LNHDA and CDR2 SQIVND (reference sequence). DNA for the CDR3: TGTGCCAGTAGTATAGTTGGGGTCACTGAAGCTTTCTTT. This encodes CASSIVGVTEAFF.

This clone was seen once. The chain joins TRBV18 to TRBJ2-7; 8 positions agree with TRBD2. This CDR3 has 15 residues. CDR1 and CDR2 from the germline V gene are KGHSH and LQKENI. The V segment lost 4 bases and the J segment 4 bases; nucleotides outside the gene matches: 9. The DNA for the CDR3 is TGTGCCAGCTCACAACCGACTAGCGCCCTTTACGAGCAGTACTTC. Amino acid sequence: CASSQPTSALYEQYF.

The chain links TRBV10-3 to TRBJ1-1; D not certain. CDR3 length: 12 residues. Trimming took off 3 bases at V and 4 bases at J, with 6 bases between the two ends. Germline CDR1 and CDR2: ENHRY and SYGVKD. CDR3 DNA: TGTGCCATCAGTGATCTCCTCACTGAAGCTTTCTTT. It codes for CAISDLLTEAFF.

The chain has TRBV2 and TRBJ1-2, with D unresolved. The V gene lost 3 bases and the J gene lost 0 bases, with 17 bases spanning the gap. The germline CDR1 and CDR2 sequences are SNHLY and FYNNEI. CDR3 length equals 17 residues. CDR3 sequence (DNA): TGTGCCAGCAGTGACCCTGAGTACAGACTACCTAACTATGGCTACACCTTC. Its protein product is CASSDPEYRLPNYGYTF.

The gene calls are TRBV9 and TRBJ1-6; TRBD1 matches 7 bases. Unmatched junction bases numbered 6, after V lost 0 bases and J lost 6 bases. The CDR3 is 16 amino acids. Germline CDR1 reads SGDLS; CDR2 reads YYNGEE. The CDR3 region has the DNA TGTGCCAGCAGCGTAGGTCCCCAGGGGGGTAATTCACCCCTCCACTTT. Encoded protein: CASSVGPQGGNSPLHF.

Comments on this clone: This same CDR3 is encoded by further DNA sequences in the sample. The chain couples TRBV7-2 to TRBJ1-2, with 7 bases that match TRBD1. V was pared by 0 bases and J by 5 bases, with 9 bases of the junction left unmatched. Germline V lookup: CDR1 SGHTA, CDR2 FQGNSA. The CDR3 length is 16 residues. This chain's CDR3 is CASSLAPGARGYGYTF. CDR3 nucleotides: TGTGCCAGCAGCTTAGCGCCAGGTGCCAGGGGGTATGGCTACACCTTC. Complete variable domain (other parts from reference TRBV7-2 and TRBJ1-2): GAGVSQSPSNKVTEKGKDVELRCDPISGHTALYWYRQSLGQGLEFLIYFQGNSAPDKSGLPSDRFSAERTGGSVSTLTIQRTQQEDSAVYLCASSLAPGARGYGYTFGSGTRLTVV.

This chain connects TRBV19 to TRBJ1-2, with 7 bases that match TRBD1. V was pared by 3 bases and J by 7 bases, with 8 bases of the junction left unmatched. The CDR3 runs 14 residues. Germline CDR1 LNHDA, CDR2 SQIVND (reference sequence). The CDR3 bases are TGTGCCAGTAGTATCTGGGCAGGGGGTATTGGCTACACCTTC. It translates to CASSIWAGGIGYTF. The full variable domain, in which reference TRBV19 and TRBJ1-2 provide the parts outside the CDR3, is DGGITQSPKYLFRKEGQNVTLSCEQNLNHDAMYWYRQDPGQGLRLIYYSQIVNDFQKGDIAEGYSVSREKKESFPLTVTSAQKNPTAFYLCASSIWAGGIGYTFGSGTRLTVV.

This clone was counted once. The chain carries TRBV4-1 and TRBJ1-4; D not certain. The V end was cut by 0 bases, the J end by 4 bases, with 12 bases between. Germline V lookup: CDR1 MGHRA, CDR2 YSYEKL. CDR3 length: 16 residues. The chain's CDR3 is CASSQEDWPLNEKLFF. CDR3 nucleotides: TGCGCCAGCAGCCAAGAAGATTGGCCACTTAATGAAAAACTGTTTTTT.

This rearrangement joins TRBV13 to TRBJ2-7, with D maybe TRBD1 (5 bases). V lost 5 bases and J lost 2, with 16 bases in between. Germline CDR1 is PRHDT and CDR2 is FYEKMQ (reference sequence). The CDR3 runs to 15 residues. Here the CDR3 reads CASSRTTAGPYEQYF. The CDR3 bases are TGTGCCAGCAGCCGGACGACAGCCGGGCCCTACGAGCAGTACTTC. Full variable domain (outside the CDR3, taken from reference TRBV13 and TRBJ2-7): AAGVIQSPRHLIKEKRETATLKCYPIPRHDTVYWYQQGPGQDPQFLISFYEKMQSDKGSIPDRFSAQQFSDYHSELNMSSLELGDSALYFCASSRTTAGPYEQYFGPGTRLTVT.

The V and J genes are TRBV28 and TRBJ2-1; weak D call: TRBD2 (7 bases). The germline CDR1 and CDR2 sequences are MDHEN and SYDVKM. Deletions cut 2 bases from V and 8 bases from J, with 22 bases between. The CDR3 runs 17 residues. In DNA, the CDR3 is TGTGCCAGCAGTTTAACGGGGAGGGCCGCACCAGGGGATGAGCAGTTCTTC. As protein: CASSLTGRAAPGDEQFF.

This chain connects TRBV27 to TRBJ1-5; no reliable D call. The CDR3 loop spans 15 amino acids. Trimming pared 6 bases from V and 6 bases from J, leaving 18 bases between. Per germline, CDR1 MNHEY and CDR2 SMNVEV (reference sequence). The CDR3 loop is CASSQLPSAGQPQHF. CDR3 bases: TGTGCCAGCAGCCAACTCCCGAGTGCAGGTCAGCCCCAGCATTTT.

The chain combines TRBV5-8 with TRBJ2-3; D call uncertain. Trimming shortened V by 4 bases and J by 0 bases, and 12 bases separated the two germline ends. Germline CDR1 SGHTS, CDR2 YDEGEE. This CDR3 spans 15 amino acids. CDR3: CASSALEDSTDTQYF. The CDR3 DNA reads TGTGCCAGCAGCGCCCTTGAGGATAGCACAGATACGCAGTATTTT.

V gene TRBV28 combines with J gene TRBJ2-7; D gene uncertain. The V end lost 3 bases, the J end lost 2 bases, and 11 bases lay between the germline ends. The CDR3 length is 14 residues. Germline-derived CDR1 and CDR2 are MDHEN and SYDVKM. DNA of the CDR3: TGTGCCAGCAGTTTCCCCCAGGAAACCTACGAGCAGTACTTC. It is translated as CASSFPQETYEQYF. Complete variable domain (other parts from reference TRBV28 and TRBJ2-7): DVKVTQSSRYLVKRTGEKVFLECVQDMDHENMFWYRQDPGLGLRLIYFSYDVKMKEKGDIPEGYSVSREKKERFSLILESASTNQTSMYLCASSFPQETYEQYFGPGTRLTVT.

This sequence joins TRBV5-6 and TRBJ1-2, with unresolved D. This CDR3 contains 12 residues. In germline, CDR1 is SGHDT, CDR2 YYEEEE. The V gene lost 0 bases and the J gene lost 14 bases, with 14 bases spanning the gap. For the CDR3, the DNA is TGTGCCAGCAGCTTGGTGGTAGACGGCTTAACCTTC. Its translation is CASSLVVDGLTF. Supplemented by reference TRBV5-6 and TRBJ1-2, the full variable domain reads DAGVTQSPTHLIKTRGQQVTLRCSPKSGHDTVSWYQQALGQGPQFIFQYYEEEERQRGNFPDRFSGHQFPNYSSELNVNALLLGDSALYLCASSLVVDGLTFGSGTRLTVV.

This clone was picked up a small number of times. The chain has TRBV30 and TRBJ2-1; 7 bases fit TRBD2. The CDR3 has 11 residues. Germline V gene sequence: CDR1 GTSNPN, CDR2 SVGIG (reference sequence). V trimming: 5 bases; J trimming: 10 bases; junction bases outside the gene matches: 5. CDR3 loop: CAWAWGGEQFF. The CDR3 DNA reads TGTGCCTGGGCCTGGGGGGGGGAGCAGTTCTTC.

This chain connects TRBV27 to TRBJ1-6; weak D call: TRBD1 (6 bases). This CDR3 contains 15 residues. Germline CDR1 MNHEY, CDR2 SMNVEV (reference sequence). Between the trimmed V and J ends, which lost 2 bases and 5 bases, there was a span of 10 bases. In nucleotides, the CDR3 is TGTGCCAGCAGTTTACGGGGACAAGATAATTCACCCCTCCACTTT. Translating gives CASSLRGQDNSPLHF.

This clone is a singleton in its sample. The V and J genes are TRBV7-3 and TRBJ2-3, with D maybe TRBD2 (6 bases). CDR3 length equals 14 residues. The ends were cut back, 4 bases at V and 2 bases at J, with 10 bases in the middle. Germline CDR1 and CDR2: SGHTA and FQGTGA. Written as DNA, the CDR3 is TGTGCCAGCAGCTCGGGACTGGACACAGATACGCAGTATTTT. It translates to CASSSGLDTDTQYF.

CDR3 residues: CASSLRFPQFDRGYNYGYTF. The CDR3 nucleotides are TGTGCCAGCAGTTTACGCTTTCCTCAATTTGACAGGGGATATAACTATGGCTACACCTTC. This chain connects TRBV27 to TRBJ1-2, with 8 bases matching TRBD1. Trimming took 2 bases from V and 1 from J; bases not matched to a gene: 18. Germline CDR1 MNHEY, CDR2 SMNVEV (reference sequence). The CDR3 is made up of 20 amino acids.

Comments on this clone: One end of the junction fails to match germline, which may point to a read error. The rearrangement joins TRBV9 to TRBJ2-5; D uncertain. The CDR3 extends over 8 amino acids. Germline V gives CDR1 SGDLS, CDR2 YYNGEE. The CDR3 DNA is TGTGCCAGCACCCCCATGGACTTC. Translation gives CASTPMDF. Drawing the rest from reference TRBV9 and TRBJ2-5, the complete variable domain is DSGVTQTPKHLITATGQRVTLRCSPRSGDLSVYWYQQSLDQGLQFLIQYYNGEERAKGNILERFSAQQFPDLHSELNLSSLELGDSALYFCASTPMDFGPGTRLLVL.

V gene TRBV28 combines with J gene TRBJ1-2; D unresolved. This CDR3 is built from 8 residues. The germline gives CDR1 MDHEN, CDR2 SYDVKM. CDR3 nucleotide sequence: TGTCGGGCTGGTGGCTACACCTTC. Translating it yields CRAGGYTF.

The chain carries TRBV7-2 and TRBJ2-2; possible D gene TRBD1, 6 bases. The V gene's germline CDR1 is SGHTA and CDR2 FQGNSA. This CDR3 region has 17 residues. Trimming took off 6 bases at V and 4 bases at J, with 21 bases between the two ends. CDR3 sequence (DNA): TGTGCCAGCAGTCCCCAGATTGGACAGTCCGTCACCGGGGAGCTGTTTTTT. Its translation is CASSPQIGQSVTGELFF.

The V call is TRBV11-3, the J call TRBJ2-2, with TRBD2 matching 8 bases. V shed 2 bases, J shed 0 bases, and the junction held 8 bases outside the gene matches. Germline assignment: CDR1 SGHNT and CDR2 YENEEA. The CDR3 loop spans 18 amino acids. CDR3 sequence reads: CASSLSLAGLSNTGELFF. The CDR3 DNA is TGTGCCAGCAGCTTAAGTTTAGCGGGGTTATCGAACACCGGGGAGCTGTTTTTT.

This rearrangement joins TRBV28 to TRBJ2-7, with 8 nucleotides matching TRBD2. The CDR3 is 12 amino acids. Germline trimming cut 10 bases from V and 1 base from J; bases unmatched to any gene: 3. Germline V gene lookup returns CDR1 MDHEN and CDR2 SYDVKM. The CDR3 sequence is CATTSGSYEQYF. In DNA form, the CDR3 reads TGTGCCACAACTAGCGGTTCCTACGAGCAGTACTTC.

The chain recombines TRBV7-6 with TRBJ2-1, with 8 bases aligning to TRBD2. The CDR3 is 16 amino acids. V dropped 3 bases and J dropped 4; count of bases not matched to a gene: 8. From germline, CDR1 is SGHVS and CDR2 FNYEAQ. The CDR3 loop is CASSFHPRGVYNEQFF. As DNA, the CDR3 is TGTGCCAGCAGCTTCCACCCGCGGGGGGTATACAATGAGCAGTTCTTC. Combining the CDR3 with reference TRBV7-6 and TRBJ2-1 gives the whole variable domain GAGVSQSPRYKVTKRGQDVALRCDPISGHVSLYWYRQALGQGPEFLTYFNYEAQQDKSGLPNDRFSAERPEGSISTLTIQRTEQRDSAMYRCASSFHPRGVYNEQFFGPGTRLTVL.